The 27 T cell receptor beta chains given below trace back to one sample, sequenced in a study of early T cells in non-severe SARS-CoV-2 infection. MiXCR was run by TCRdb on the 5' RACE reads, yielding one entry per CDR3 protein. Of fewer than 85,000 distinct CDR3 sequences listed, more than 10% are singletons. Material for sequencing was whole blood. These receptors were obtained from an adult who was a healthcare worker with PCR-confirmed SARS-CoV-2 infection or an uninfected control (not recorded which).

The chain has TRBV2 and TRBJ2-3, with a possible D match to TRBD2 (6 bases). Germline CDR1 reads SNHLY; CDR2 reads FYNNEI. This CDR3 is 15 amino acids long. With 7 bases removed from V and 1 base from J, the gap between germline ends came to 15 bases. As DNA, the CDR3 is TGTGCCAGCAAAGCCGGGACTCACGGCACAGATACGCAGTATTTT. Translated, it gives CASKAGTHGTDTQYF. Full variable domain (missing parts from reference TRBV2 and TRBJ2-3): EPEVTQTPSHQVTQMGQEVILRCVPISNHLYFYWYRQILGQKVEFLVSFYNNEISEKSEIFDDQFSVERPDGSNFTLKIRSTKLEDSAMYFCASKAGTHGTDTQYFGPGTRLTVL.

This clonotype was recorded only once. The CDR3 loop is CASSEDARERGVSYNEQFF. For the CDR3, the DNA is TGTGCCAGCAGTGAAGACGCTCGTGAGCGGGGGGTCTCCTACAATGAGCAGTTCTTC. The chain couples TRBV6-1 to TRBJ2-1, with 9 positions matching TRBD2. Germline V lookup: CDR1 MNHNS, CDR2 SASEGT. This CDR3 contains 19 residues. V trimming: 1 base; J trimming: 0 bases; junction bases outside the gene matches: 10.

This clonotype was seen a handful of times. The rearrangement links TRBV30 to TRBJ2-1, with a tentative D call TRBD1 (7 bases). With 1 base removed from V and 3 bases from J, the gap between germline ends came to 16 bases. Germline V lookup: CDR1 GTSNPN, CDR2 SVGIG (reference sequence). There are 16 residues in the CDR3. The CDR3 nucleotides read TGTGCCTGGAGTGACCCCAACAGGGGAGGCTACAATGAGCAGTTCTTC. This sequence encodes CAWSDPNRGGYNEQFF.

This clonotype was observed a few times. This chain joins TRBV6-5 and TRBJ1-3, with D perhaps matching TRBD1 (5 bases). Germline CDR1 reads MNHEY; CDR2 reads SVGAGI. The CDR3 consists of 15 residues. Trimming took 6 bases from V and 4 from J, leaving 16 bases between them. CDR3 nucleotide sequence: TGTGCCAGCAGAGGGACGGTAAACTACGGAAACACCATATATTTT. Translating it yields CASRGTVNYGNTIYF.

The rearrangement joins TRBV7-8 to TRBJ2-1; either TRBD1 or TRBD2 may fit D (5 bases each). The CDR3 is 14 amino acids. Trimming removed 1 base from V and 8 bases from J, with 12 bases in between. CDR1 is SGHVS and CDR2 is FQNEAQ in the germline V gene. The CDR3 DNA sequence: TGTGCCAGCAGCTTAGGGGGGTTAAGGGATGAGCAGTTCTTC. It specifies CASSLGGLRDEQFF.

This clonotype has at least ten counts. V is TRBV29-1 and J is TRBJ2-1, with a weak D call TRBD1 (6 bases). The CDR3 is 11 amino acids. Germline V gene sequence: CDR1 SQVTM, CDR2 ANQGSEA. The V and J ends lost 4 bases and 7 bases respectively, with 8 bases between them. The CDR3 loop is CSVGGQNEQFF. CDR3 nucleotides: TGCAGCGTTGGGGGACAAAATGAGCAGTTCTTC.

This clonotype was seen a few times. The V and J genes are TRBV20-1 and TRBJ2-7, with D possibly being TRBD2 (6 bases). The V gene's germline CDR1 is DFQATT and CDR2 SNEGSKA (reference sequence). Deletions cut 6 bases from V and 6 bases from J, with 18 bases between. This CDR3 has 13 residues. CDR3 nucleotide sequence: TGCAGTGCCACGAGGGGTGCGGGGCGCGAGCAGTACTTC. Encoded protein: CSATRGAGREQYF.

The rearrangement uses TRBV7-9 and TRBJ1-1, with 8 positions matching TRBD1. Trimming removed 10 bases from V and 10 bases from J; junction bases left unmatched: 5. CDR3 length: 10 amino acids. Per germline, CDR1 SEHNR and CDR2 FQNEAQ (reference sequence). CDR3 in amino acids: CATSGGRAFF. Here the CDR3 DNA reads TGTGCCACCTCAGGGGGCCGAGCTTTCTTT.

This clonotype has only a few counts. The chain carries TRBV11-2 and TRBJ2-1, with TRBD2 as a possible D gene (6 bases). Germline CDR1 and CDR2: SGHAT and FQNNGV. The ends were cut back, 7 bases at V and 4 bases at J, with 17 bases in the middle. CDR3 length: 15 amino acids. CDR3 residues: CASTPDGGMYNEQFF. The CDR3 coding sequence is TGTGCCAGCACCCCGGACGGGGGAATGTACAATGAGCAGTTCTTC.

This clonotype has ten or more counts. J is TRBJ2-1 and V is TRBV12-3 or TRBV12-4; D may be TRBD1 (5 bases). This CDR3 region has 15 residues. The ends were cut back, 3 bases at V and 8 bases at J, with 17 bases in the middle. This CDR3 reads CASSLGQGGIDEQFF. The CDR3 nucleotides are TGTGCCAGCAGTTTGGGTCAGGGTGGAATCGATGAGCAGTTCTTC.

This clonotype occurred many times. J is TRBJ2-3 and V is TRBV12-3 or TRBV12-4; 8 bases fit TRBD2. The CDR3 runs 15 residues. The ends lost 5 bases at V and 7 bases at J; junction bases unmatched: 11. CDR3 amino acids: CASSTTGTSDHTQYF. The CDR3 region has the DNA TGTGCCAGCAGTACCACAGGGACTAGTGATCATACGCAGTATTTT.

The chain employs TRBV12-5 and TRBJ2-7, with 10 nucleotides matching TRBD1. Germline V CDR1 and CDR2: LGHNT, FRNRAP. The V and J ends lost 9 bases and 7 bases, in that order; junction bases with no gene match: 12. This CDR3 has 14 residues. The CDR3 is CASGPPGQGREQYF. The DNA for the CDR3 is TGTGCTAGCGGGCCCCCGGGACAGGGGCGTGAGCAGTACTTC.

This clonotype was seen at least ten times. The chain uses TRBV7-9 and TRBJ1-5; 8 bases fit TRBD1. The CDR3 runs 14 residues. Germline CDR1 SEHNR, CDR2 FQNEAQ (reference sequence). The V and J ends lost 4 bases and 7 bases, in that order; junction bases with no gene match: 6. The CDR3, as DNA: TGTGCCAGCAGCTCGCAGGGGGCAGAGCAGCCCCAGCATTTT. Residues: CASSSQGAEQPQHF.

This clonotype was seen only a few times. V gene TRBV2 combines with J gene TRBJ2-7, with 9 bases matching TRBD1. J lost 2 bases, V lost 10 bases, and 6 bases had no gene match. Germline CDR1 and CDR2: SNHLY and FYNNEI. CDR3 size: 13 residues. CDR3 loop: CATKGTGTYEQYF. The CDR3 DNA reads as TGTGCCACCAAGGGGACAGGGACCTACGAGCAGTACTTC.

This clonotype was counted a few times. This chain connects TRBV30 to TRBJ2-1; a possible D gene is TRBD2 (5 bases). Trimming cost V 3 bases and J 5 bases, with 14 bases left between them. The CDR3 extends over 14 amino acids. The germline V gene has CDR1 GTSNPN and CDR2 SVGIG (reference sequence). This CDR3 is CAWRTYGKDNEQFF. The CDR3 DNA reads TGTGCCTGGAGGACCTACGGGAAGGACAATGAGCAGTTCTTC.

In the case of this clonotype: One junction end disagrees with the germline gene, perhaps due to a read error. V and J are TRBV20-1 and TRBJ2-1, with D perhaps given as TRBD1 or TRBD2 (6 bases each). The CDR3 covers 17 residues. From germline, CDR1 is DFQATT and CDR2 SNEGSKA (reference sequence). The chain's CDR3 is CGASSKGGGASYNEQFF. CDR3 bases: TGCGGTGCTAGCTCGAAGGGGGGCGGAGCCTCCTACAATGAGCAGTTCTTC.

This clonotype was seen repeatedly, ten times or more. The V and J genes are TRBV3-1 and TRBJ2-4, with a weak D call TRBD2 (6 bases). The CDR3 contains 16 residues. Trimming removed 3 bases at V and 8 bases at J, with 20 bases between. Germline V gene data show CDR1 as LGHDT and CDR2 as YNNKEL (reference sequence). CDR3 sequence (DNA): TGTGCCAGCAGCCAGATCCGGGACCCGGGGAGGCACATTCAGTACTTC. Encoded protein: CASSQIRDPGRHIQYF.

The chain links TRBV9 to TRBJ2-3, with 11 nucleotides matching TRBD2. Unmatched junction bases numbered 13, after V lost 4 bases and J lost 6 bases. Germline V gives CDR1 SGDLS, CDR2 YYNGEE. The CDR3 extends over 17 amino acids. CDR3 sequence (DNA): TGTGCCAGCAGCCCCATGACTGTAGCGGGGGGGGGCGATACGCAGTATTTT. Its protein is CASSPMTVAGGGDTQYF.

The table lists this clonotype with many counts. This chain connects TRBV2 to TRBJ1-1, with 11 bases aligning to TRBD1. This CDR3 has 13 amino acids. Germline CDR1 and CDR2: SNHLY and FYNNEI. V gave up 6 bases and J gave up 4 bases; unmatched junction bases: 1. In nucleotides, the CDR3 is TGTGCCAGCAGGGGGACAGGGGGCACTGAAGCTTTCTTT. Protein product: CASRGTGGTEAFF.

As DNA, the CDR3 is TGCGCCAGCAGGGGCGGGATAGAGACCCAGTACTTC. It is translated as CASRGGIETQYF. The chain is built from TRBV5-1 and TRBJ2-5; tentatively, D is TRBD2 (6 bases). CDR1 is SGHRS, CDR2 YFSETQ, per germline. The germline V and J ends were trimmed by 5 bases and 4 bases, with 9 bases remaining between them. The CDR3 covers 12 residues.

In this sample, this clonotype turned up a few times. Mismatch with germline at one junction end may stem from a read error. This chain links TRBV3-1 with TRBJ2-1; 7 bases agree with TRBD2. The CDR3 length is 14 residues. Germline values: CDR1 LGHDT, CDR2 YNNKEL (reference sequence). The CDR3 coding sequence is TGTGCCAGCAGCCAAGACTGGCTAGCGGCCCCGGAGGGCTTC. Its translation: CASSQDWLAAPEGF.

This clonotype was seen a handful of times. The chain links TRBV11-2 to TRBJ2-7; TRBD2 might be the D (5 bases). CDR3 length: 14 amino acids. Germline-derived CDR1 and CDR2 are SGHAT and FQNNGV. The ends were cut back, 5 bases at V and 3 bases at J, with 14 bases in the middle. CDR3 sequence reads: CASSPRNRDYEQYF. Here the CDR3 DNA reads TGTGCCAGCAGCCCCCGAAACCGGGACTACGAGCAGTACTTC.

The chain uses TRBV6-6 and TRBJ1-4; no definite D call. Germline V gives CDR1 MNHNY, CDR2 SVGAGI (reference sequence). Trimming pared 6 bases from V and 8 bases from J, leaving 7 bases between. The CDR3 consists of 11 residues. The CDR3 loop is CASRQKEKLFF. CDR3 nucleotides: TGTGCCAGCAGGCAAAAGGAAAAACTGTTTTTT.

Ten or more counts support this clonotype. CDR3 region: CAWNNLAIGELFF. The CDR3 coding sequence is TGTGCCTGGAATAACCTAGCGATCGGGGAGCTGTTTTTT. The chain has TRBV30 and TRBJ2-2; maybe TRBD2 (6 bases). Between the trimmed V and J ends, which lost 4 bases and 7 bases, there was a span of 13 bases. Germline V CDR1 and CDR2: GTSNPN, SVGIG (reference sequence). This CDR3 comprises 13 residues. Full variable domain (outside the CDR3, taken from reference TRBV30 and TRBJ2-2): SQTIHQWPATLVQPVGSPLSLECTVEGTSNPNLYWYRQAAGRGLQLLFYSVGIGQISSEVPQNLSASRPQDRQFILSSKKLLLSDSGFYLCAWNNLAIGELFFGEGSRLTVL.

This sequence joins TRBV6-2 or TRBV6-3 and TRBJ1-1; no firm D call. Trimming left V 2 bases short and J 6 bases short, with 10 bases between. The CDR3 is 13 residues long. Germline V lookup: CDR1 MNHEY, CDR2 SVGEGT. As DNA, the CDR3 is TGTGCCAGCAGTTACAGGAACAATGCTGAAGCTTTCTTT. Translating gives CASSYRNNAEAFF.

The sample holds many counts of this clonotype. J is TRBJ1-6 and V is TRBV20-1; 7 bases match TRBD1. Looked up from germline, CDR1 is DFQATT and CDR2 is SNEGSKA (reference sequence). This CDR3 is 14 amino acids long. Trimming took 0 bases from V and 8 from J; bases not matched to a gene: 4. The CDR3 bases are TGCAGTGCTAGAGATCCAGGGACAGATTCACCCCTCCACTTT. This encodes CSARDPGTDSPLHF.

The table lists this clonotype with many counts. This rearrangement joins TRBV7-9 to TRBJ2-7; D may be TRBD1 (7 bases). Germline loops: CDR1 SEHNR, CDR2 FQNEAQ (reference sequence). This CDR3 has 14 residues. Trimming removed 3 bases at V and 7 bases at J, with 16 bases between. CDR3 DNA sequence: TGTGCCAGCAGCTTCGCGGGACAGCGAGTTGAGCAGTACTTC. Translating it yields CASSFAGQRVEQYF.